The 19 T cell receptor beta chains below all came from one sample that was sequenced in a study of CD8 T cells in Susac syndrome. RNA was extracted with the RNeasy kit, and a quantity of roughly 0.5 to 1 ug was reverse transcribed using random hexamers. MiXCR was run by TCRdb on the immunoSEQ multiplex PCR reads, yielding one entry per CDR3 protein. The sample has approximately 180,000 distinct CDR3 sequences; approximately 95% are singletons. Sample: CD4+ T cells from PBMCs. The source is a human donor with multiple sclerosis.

DNA of the CDR3: TGTGCCAGCAGCGTAGAAGGACAGGGGGTCTCGCAGTTCTTC. This gives the protein CASSVEGQGVSQFF. V is TRBV9 and J is TRBJ2-1; 10 bases fit TRBD1. The CDR3 is 14 amino acids. The germline V gene encodes CDR1 SGDLS and CDR2 YYNGEE. With V trimmed by 0 bases and J by 12 bases, 6 bases remained unmatched.

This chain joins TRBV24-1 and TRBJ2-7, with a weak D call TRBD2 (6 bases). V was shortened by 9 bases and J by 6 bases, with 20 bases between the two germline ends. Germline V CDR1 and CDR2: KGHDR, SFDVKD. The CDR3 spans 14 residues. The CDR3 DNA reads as TGTGCCACCCCCCCGTGGAGGGGTTCTGGCGAGCAGTACTTC. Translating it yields CATPPWRGSGEQYF.

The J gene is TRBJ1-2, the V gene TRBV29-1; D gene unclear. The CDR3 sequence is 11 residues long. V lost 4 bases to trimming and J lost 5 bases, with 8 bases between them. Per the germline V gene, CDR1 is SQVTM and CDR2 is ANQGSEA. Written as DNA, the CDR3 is TGCAGCGTTGGCGGGCAGTATGGCTACACCTTC. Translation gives CSVGGQYGYTF. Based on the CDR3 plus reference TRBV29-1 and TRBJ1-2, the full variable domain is SAVISQKPSRDICQRGTSLTIQCQVDSQVTMMFWYRQQPGQSLTLIATANQGSEATYESGFVIDKFPISRPNLTFSTLTVSNMSPEDSSIYLCSVGGQYGYTFGSGTRLTVV.

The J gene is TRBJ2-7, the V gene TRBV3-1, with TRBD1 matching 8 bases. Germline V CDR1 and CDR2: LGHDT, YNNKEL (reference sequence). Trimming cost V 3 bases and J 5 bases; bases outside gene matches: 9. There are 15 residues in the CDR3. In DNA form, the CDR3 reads TGTGCCAGCAGCCATTTCCCTCAGGGGGCGAACGAGCAGTACTTC. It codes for CASSHFPQGANEQYF.

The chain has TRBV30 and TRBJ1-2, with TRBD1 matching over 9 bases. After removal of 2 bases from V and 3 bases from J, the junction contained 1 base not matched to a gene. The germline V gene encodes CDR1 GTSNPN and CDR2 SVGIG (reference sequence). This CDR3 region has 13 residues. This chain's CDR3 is CAWSTGGYYGYTF. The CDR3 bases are TGTGCCTGGAGTACAGGGGGCTACTATGGCTACACCTTC.

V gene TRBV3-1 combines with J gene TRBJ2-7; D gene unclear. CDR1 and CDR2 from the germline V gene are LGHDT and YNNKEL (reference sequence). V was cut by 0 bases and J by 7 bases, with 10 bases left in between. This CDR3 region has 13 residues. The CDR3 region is CASSQDGAGEQYF. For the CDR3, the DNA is TGTGCCAGCAGCCAAGATGGCGCTGGAGAGCAGTACTTC.

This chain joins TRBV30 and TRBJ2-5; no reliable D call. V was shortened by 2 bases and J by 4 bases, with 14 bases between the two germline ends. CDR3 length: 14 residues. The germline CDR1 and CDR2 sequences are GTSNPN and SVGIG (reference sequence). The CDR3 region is CAWSIGPVGETQYF. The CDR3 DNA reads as TGTGCCTGGAGTATCGGACCGGTGGGAGAGACCCAGTACTTC.

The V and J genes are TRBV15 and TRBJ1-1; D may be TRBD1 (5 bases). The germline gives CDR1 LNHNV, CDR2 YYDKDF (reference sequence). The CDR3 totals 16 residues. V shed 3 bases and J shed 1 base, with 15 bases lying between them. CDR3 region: CATSRFAGPPNTEAFF. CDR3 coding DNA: TGTGCCACCAGCAGGTTCGCGGGGCCGCCGAACACTGAAGCTTTCTTT.

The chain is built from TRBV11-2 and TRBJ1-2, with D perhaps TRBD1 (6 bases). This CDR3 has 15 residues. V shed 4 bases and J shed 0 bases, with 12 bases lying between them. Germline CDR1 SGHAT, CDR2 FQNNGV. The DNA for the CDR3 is TGTGCCAGCAGCTCTTGGGACACCGCTAACTATGGCTACACCTTC. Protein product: CASSSWDTANYGYTF.

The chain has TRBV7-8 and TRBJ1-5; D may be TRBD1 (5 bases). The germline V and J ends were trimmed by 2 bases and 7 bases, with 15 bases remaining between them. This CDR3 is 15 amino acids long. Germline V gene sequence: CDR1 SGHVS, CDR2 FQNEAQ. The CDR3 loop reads CASSLRWQGRQPQHF. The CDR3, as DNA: TGTGCCAGCAGCTTACGGTGGCAGGGACGACAGCCCCAGCATTTT.

CDR3 DNA sequence: TGCAGCGTGCCTGACAGGGTCCAAGAGACCCAGTACTTC. This encodes CSVPDRVQETQYF. V usage is TRBV29-1 and J usage is TRBJ2-5, with 7 bases aligning to TRBD1. The CDR3 loop spans 13 amino acids. The junction had 5 bases not matched to a gene; V was cut back by 6 bases and J by 1 base. Germline CDR1 SQVTM, CDR2 ANQGSEA.

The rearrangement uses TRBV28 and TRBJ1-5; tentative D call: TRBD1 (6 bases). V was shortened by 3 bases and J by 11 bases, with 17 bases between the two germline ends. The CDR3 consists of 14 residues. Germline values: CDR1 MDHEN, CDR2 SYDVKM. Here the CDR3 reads CASSFTGRGLAQHF. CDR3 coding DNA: TGTGCCAGCAGTTTTACAGGCAGGGGCTTAGCCCAGCATTTT.

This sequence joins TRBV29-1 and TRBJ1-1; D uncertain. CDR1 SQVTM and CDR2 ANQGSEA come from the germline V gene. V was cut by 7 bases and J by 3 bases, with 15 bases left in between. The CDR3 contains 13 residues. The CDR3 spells CSAALSRDTEAFF. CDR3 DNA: TGCAGCGCCGCCCTGAGTAGGGACACTGAAGCTTTCTTT. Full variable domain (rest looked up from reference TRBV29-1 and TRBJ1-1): SAVISQKPSRDICQRGTSLTIQCQVDSQVTMMFWYRQQPGQSLTLIATANQGSEATYESGFVIDKFPISRPNLTFSTLTVSNMSPEDSSIYLCSAALSRDTEAFFGQGTRLTVV.

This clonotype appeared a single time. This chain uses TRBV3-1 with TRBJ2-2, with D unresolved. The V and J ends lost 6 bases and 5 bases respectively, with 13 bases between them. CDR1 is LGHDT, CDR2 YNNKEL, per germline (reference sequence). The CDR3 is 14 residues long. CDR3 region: CASSRFGSTGELFF. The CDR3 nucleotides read TGTGCCAGCAGTCGGTTTGGGTCAACCGGGGAGCTGTTTTTT.

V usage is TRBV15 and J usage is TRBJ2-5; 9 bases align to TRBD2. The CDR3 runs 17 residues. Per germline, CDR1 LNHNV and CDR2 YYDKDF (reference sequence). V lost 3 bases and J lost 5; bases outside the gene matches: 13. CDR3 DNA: TGTGCCACCAGCAGGACGGCCGGCGCGGGGGGGCGGGAGACCCAGTACTTC. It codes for CATSRTAGAGGRETQYF.

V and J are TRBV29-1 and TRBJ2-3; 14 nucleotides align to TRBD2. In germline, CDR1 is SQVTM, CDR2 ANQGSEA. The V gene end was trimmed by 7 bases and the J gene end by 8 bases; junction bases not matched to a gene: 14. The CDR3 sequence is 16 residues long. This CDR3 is CSAGTSGGTIVATQYF. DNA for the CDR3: TGCAGCGCTGGGACTAGCGGGGGCACCATAGTTGCTACGCAGTATTTT.

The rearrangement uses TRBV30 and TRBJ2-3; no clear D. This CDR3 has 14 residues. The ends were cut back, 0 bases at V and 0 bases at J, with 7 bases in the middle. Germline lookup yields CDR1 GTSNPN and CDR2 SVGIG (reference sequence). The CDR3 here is CAWSVMVSTDTQYF. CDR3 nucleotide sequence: TGTGCCTGGAGTGTAATGGTGAGCACAGATACGCAGTATTTT.

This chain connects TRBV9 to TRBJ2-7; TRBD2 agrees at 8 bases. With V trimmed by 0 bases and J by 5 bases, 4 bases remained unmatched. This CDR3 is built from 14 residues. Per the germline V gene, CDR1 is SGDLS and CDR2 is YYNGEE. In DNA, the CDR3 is TGTGCCAGCAGCGTAGTTGGGACTAGTGACGAGCAGTACTTC. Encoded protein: CASSVVGTSDEQYF.

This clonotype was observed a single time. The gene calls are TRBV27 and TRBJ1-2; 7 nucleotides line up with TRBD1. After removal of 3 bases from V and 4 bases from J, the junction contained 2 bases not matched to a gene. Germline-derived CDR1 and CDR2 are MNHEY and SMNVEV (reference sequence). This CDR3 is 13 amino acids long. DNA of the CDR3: TGTGCCAGCAGTTTTGGGACAGCCTATGGCTACACCTTC. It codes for CASSFGTAYGYTF.